This is a list of T cell receptor beta chains from one sample in a study of T-cell reconstitution after alpha-beta-depleted transplantation in children. Each CDR3 protein gets one entry after TCRdb re-called the PCR reads with MiXCR. Of 95,000 to 150,000 distinct CDR3 sequences in the sample, 23% were seen once. The sequencing here drew on PBMCs, mostly from graft donor cells, taken 180 days after TCRalphabeta/CD19-depleted stem cell transplant. Receptors originate from a male patient between 2 and 15 years old who had a stem cell transplant for chronic granulomatous disease, so the T cells may come from the graft donor. CDR3s include the opening cysteine and the closing phenylalanine or tryptophan. Fields, in order: CDR3 length, J gene, clone size, V gene, CDR3 protein. A row's size may be missing; if present it is once, few, many or a size class.

CDR3 length: 15
J gene: TRBJ2-1
clone size: few
V gene: TRBV30
CDR3 protein: CAWSAALAGVVEQFF

CDR3 length: 15
J gene: TRBJ2-2
clone size: -
V gene: TRBV11-3
CDR3 protein: CASSLAGQGTGELFF

CDR3 length: 14
J gene: TRBJ2-5
clone size: -
V gene: TRBV6-1
CDR3 protein: CASSSGGALETQYF

CDR3 length: 15
J gene: TRBJ2-1
clone size: few
V gene: TRBV6-1
CDR3 protein: CASSPHGTGVNEQFF

CDR3 length: 14
J gene: TRBJ2-7
clone size: few
V gene: TRBV7-9
CDR3 protein: CASSKTGSAYEQYF

CDR3 length: 14
J gene: TRBJ2-1
clone size: few
V gene: TRBV20-1
CDR3 protein: CSAGTPSSYNEQFF

CDR3 length: 13
J gene: TRBJ2-7
clone size: few
V gene: TRBV7-2
CDR3 protein: CASSWGGGYEQYF

CDR3 length: 16
J gene: TRBJ2-1
clone size: -
V gene: TRBV5-1
CDR3 protein: CASSPTGQGVVNEQFF

CDR3 length: 12
J gene: TRBJ2-1
clone size: many
V gene: TRBV12-3/TRBV12-4
CDR3 protein: CASSRGANEQFF

CDR3 length: 14
J gene: TRBJ2-3
clone size: many
V gene: TRBV20-1
CDR3 protein: CSAILAGGTDTQYF

CDR3 length: 11
J gene: TRBJ2-7
clone size: -
V gene: TRBV20-1
CDR3 protein: CSASVLYEQYF

CDR3 length: 14
J gene: TRBJ2-1
clone size: many
V gene: TRBV7-8
CDR3 protein: CASRTIAEGNEQFF

CDR3 length: 12
J gene: TRBJ1-2
clone size: -
V gene: TRBV7-6
CDR3 protein: CASSFSGGGYTF

CDR3 length: 16
J gene: TRBJ2-1
clone size: many
V gene: TRBV9
CDR3 protein: CASSPATGVSYNEQFF

CDR3 length: 16
J gene: TRBJ2-1
clone size: many
V gene: TRBV6-2/TRBV6-3
CDR3 protein: CASSYSRGSSYNEQFF

CDR3 length: 13
J gene: TRBJ2-5
clone size: -
V gene: TRBV29-1
CDR3 protein: CSVNRGKKETQYF

CDR3 length: 12
J gene: TRBJ2-7
clone size: -
V gene: TRBV6-6
CDR3 protein: CASSPRLIQQYF

CDR3 length: 16
J gene: TRBJ2-2
clone size: few
V gene: TRBV6-5
CDR3 protein: CASSYSASGTTGELFF

CDR3 length: 16
J gene: TRBJ2-2
clone size: many
V gene: TRBV4-1
CDR3 protein: CASTLRGATNTGELFF

CDR3 length: 17
J gene: TRBJ2-1
clone size: many
V gene: TRBV15
CDR3 protein: CATSRESAGLQYNEQFF

CDR3 length: 13
J gene: TRBJ2-7
clone size: few
V gene: TRBV12-3/TRBV12-4
CDR3 protein: CASSRRGPYEQYF

CDR3 length: 16
J gene: TRBJ2-3
clone size: few
V gene: TRBV24-1
CDR3 protein: CATSDERTSGSDTQYF

CDR3 length: 17
J gene: TRBJ2-3
clone size: few
V gene: TRBV13
CDR3 protein: CASSRSERRESEDTQYF

CDR3 length: 20
J gene: TRBJ2-5
clone size: -
V gene: TRBV5-1
CDR3 protein: CASSLDGLAGPLGFQETQYF

CDR3 length: 14
J gene: TRBJ2-2
clone size: -
V gene: TRBV5-6
CDR3 protein: CASFPEGTDGELFF

CDR3 length: 14
J gene: TRBJ2-7
clone size: many
V gene: TRBV10-3
CDR3 protein: CAISDAGIPYEQYF

CDR3 length: 15
J gene: TRBJ2-1
clone size: few
V gene: TRBV12-3/TRBV12-4
CDR3 protein: CASSPPGQALDEQFF

CDR3 length: 15
J gene: TRBJ2-1
clone size: few
V gene: TRBV12-3/TRBV12-4
CDR3 protein: CASSLIRTRRDEQFF

CDR3 length: 15
J gene: TRBJ2-3
clone size: many
V gene: TRBV19
CDR3 protein: CASSILATRTDTQYF

CDR3 length: 13
J gene: TRBJ2-1
clone size: -
V gene: TRBV15
CDR3 protein: CATQVSSYNEQFF

CDR3 length: 11
J gene: TRBJ2-1
clone size: -
V gene: TRBV6-2/TRBV6-3
CDR3 protein: CASSLNGEQFF

CDR3 length: 14
J gene: TRBJ2-3
clone size: many
V gene: TRBV7-9
CDR3 protein: CASSYGQLTDTQYF

CDR3 length: 16
J gene: TRBJ2-3
clone size: many
V gene: TRBV6-1
CDR3 protein: CASSQAGARVTDTQYF

CDR3 length: 16
J gene: TRBJ2-3
clone size: -
V gene: TRBV7-9
CDR3 protein: CASSLTRREVADTQYF

CDR3 length: 16
J gene: TRBJ2-6
clone size: few
V gene: TRBV20-1
CDR3 protein: CSATGQGDFGANVLTF

CDR3 length: 18
J gene: TRBJ2-2
clone size: -
V gene: TRBV23-1
CDR3 protein: CASSHRTSGSANTGELFF

CDR3 length: 13
J gene: TRBJ2-5
clone size: many
V gene: TRBV6-2/TRBV6-3
CDR3 protein: CASSYQGGQTQYF

CDR3 length: 12
J gene: TRBJ2-7
clone size: -
V gene: TRBV20-1
CDR3 protein: CSATVGGYEQYF

CDR3 length: 14
J gene: TRBJ2-3
clone size: many
V gene: TRBV5-1
CDR3 protein: CASNPRGDTDTQYF

CDR3 length: 15
J gene: TRBJ2-1
clone size: many
V gene: TRBV5-1
CDR3 protein: CASSGDRGSYNEQFF

CDR3 length: 14
J gene: TRBJ2-7
clone size: many
V gene: TRBV3-1
CDR3 protein: CASSLGLTPYEQYF

CDR3 length: 13
J gene: TRBJ2-1
clone size: few
V gene: TRBV6-5
CDR3 protein: CASSYSRRGEQFF

CDR3 length: 12
J gene: TRBJ2-1
clone size: many
V gene: TRBV12-3/TRBV12-4
CDR3 protein: CASSYGYNEQFF

CDR3 length: 13
J gene: TRBJ2-7
clone size: many
V gene: TRBV12-3/TRBV12-4
CDR3 protein: CATRGQDAYEQYF

CDR3 length: 16
J gene: TRBJ2-1
clone size: -
V gene: TRBV7-6
CDR3 protein: CASTQISGEAYNEQFF

CDR3 length: 16
J gene: TRBJ2-5
clone size: medium-sized
V gene: TRBV7-9
CDR3 protein: CASSPGLADNQETQYF

CDR3 length: 19
J gene: TRBJ2-2
clone size: many
V gene: TRBV12-3/TRBV12-4
CDR3 protein: CASSYGGLRWTANTGELFF

CDR3 length: 14
J gene: TRBJ2-5
clone size: many
V gene: TRBV12-3/TRBV12-4
CDR3 protein: CASSPWARQETQYF

CDR3 length: 15
J gene: TRBJ1-1
clone size: -
V gene: TRBV6-1
CDR3 protein: CASRRTGEGNTEAFF

CDR3 length: 15
J gene: TRBJ2-4
clone size: -
V gene: TRBV6-5
CDR3 protein: CASSYSRLAGDTQYF

CDR3 length: 13
J gene: TRBJ1-1
clone size: -
V gene: TRBV5-8
CDR3 protein: CASRVRGDTEAFF

CDR3 length: 13
J gene: TRBJ2-7
clone size: few
V gene: TRBV14
CDR3 protein: CASSQGTAYEQYF

CDR3 length: 14
J gene: TRBJ2-7
clone size: many
V gene: TRBV29-1
CDR3 protein: CSVLLGALSYEQYF

CDR3 length: 13
J gene: TRBJ2-6
clone size: many
V gene: TRBV5-1
CDR3 protein: CASSPKGANVLTF

CDR3 length: 16
J gene: TRBJ2-1
clone size: many
V gene: TRBV12-3/TRBV12-4
CDR3 protein: CASSLRLAGGYNEQFF

CDR3 length: 15
J gene: TRBJ2-5
clone size: many
V gene: TRBV5-1
CDR3 protein: CASSSDGQWGETQYF

CDR3 length: 16
J gene: TRBJ2-7
clone size: many
V gene: TRBV5-1
CDR3 protein: CASSLTPGQGLYEQYF